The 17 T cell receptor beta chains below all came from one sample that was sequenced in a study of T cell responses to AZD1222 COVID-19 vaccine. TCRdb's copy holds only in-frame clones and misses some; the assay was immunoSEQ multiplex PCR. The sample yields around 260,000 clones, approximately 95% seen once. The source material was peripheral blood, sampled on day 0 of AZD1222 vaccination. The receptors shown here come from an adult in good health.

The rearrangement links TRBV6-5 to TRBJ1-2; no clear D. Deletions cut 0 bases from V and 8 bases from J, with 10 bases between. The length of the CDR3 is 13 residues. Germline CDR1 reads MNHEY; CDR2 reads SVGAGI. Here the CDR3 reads CASSYSMGGGYTF. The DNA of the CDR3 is TGTGCCAGCAGTTACTCGATGGGTGGAGGCTACACCTTC.

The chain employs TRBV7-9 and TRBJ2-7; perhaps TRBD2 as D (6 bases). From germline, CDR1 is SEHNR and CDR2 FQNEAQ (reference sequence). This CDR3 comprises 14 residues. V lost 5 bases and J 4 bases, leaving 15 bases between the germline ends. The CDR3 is CASSPRLENYEQYF. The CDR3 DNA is TGTGCCAGCAGCCCTCGACTAGAGAATTACGAGCAGTACTTC.

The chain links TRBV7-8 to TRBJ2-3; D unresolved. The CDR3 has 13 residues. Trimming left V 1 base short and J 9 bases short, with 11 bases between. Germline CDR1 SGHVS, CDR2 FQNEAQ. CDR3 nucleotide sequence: TGTGCCAGCAGCTTAGGCGGAGAGAAGACGCAGTATTTT. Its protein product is CASSLGGEKTQYF.

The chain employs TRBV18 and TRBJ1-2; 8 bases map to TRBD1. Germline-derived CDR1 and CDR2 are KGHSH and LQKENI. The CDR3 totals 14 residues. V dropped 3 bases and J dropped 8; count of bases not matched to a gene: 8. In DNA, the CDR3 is TGTGCCAGCTCACCCGACAGGGGAATTGGCGGCTACACCTTC. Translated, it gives CASSPDRGIGGYTF.

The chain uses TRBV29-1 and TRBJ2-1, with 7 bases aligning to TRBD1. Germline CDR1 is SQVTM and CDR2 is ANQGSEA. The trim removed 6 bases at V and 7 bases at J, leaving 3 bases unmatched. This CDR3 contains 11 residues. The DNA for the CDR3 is TGCAGCGTCGACAGGGAGAATGAGCAGTTCTTC. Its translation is CSVDRENEQFF.

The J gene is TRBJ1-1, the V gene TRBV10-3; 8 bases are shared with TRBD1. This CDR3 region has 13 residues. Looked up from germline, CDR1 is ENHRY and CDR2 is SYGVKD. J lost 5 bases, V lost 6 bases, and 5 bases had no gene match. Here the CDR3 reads CAISTGGRTEAFF. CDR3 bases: TGTGCCATCAGCACAGGGGGACGGACTGAAGCTTTCTTT.

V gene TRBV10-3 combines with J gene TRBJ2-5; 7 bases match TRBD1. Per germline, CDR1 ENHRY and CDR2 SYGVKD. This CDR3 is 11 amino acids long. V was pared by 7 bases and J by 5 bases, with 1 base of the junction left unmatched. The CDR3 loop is CAIKGGETQYF. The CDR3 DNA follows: TGTGCCATCAAAGGGGGCGAGACCCAGTACTTC.

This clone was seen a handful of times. The CDR3 is CASSHGTGYEQYF. As DNA, the CDR3 is TGTGCCAGCAGCCACGGGACAGGGTACGAGCAGTACTTC. The chain recombines TRBV3-1 (or the pseudogene TRBV3-2) with TRBJ2-7; 9 bases line up with TRBD1. Germline CDR1 reads LGHDT; CDR2 reads YNNKEL (reference sequence). With 3 bases clipped from V and 4 bases from J, the junction kept 1 base outside the gene matches. This CDR3 comprises 13 residues.

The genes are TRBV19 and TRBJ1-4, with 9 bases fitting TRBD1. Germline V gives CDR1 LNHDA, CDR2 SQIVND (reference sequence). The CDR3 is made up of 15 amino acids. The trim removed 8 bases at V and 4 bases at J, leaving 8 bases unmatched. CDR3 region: CASAPTGQGNEKLFF. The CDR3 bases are TGTGCCAGTGCCCCAACGGGACAGGGTAATGAAAAACTGTTTTTT.

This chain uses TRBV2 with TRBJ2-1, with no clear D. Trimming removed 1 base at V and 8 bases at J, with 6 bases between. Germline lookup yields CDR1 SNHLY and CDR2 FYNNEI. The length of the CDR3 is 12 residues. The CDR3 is CASSEVPHEQFF. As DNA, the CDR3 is TGTGCCAGCAGTGAAGTTCCACATGAGCAGTTCTTC.

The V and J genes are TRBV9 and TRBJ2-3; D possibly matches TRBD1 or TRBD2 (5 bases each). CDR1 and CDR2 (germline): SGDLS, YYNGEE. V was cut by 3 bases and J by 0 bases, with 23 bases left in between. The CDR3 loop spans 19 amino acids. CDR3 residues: CASSEKSGPARASTDTQYF. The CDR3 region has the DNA TGTGCCAGCAGCGAGAAGTCGGGACCGGCCCGAGCTAGCACAGATACGCAGTATTTT.

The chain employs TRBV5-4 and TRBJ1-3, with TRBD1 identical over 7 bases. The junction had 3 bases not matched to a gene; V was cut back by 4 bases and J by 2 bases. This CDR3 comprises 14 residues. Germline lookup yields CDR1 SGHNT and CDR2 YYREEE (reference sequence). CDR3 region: CASSATGPGNTIYF. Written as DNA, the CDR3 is TGTGCCAGCAGCGCGACAGGGCCTGGAAACACCATATATTTT.

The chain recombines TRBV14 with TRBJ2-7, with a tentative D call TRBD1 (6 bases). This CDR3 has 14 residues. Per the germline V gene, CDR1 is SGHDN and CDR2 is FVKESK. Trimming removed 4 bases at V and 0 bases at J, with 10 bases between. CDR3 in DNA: TGTGCCAGCAGCCGGGACACCATCTCCTACGAGCAGTACTTC. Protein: CASSRDTISYEQYF.

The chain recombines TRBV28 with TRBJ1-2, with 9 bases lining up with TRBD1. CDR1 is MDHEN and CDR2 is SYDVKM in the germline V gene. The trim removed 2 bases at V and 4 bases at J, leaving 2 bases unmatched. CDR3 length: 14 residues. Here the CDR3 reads CASSLETGGYGYTF. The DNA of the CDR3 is TGTGCCAGCAGTTTAGAGACAGGGGGCTATGGCTACACCTTC.

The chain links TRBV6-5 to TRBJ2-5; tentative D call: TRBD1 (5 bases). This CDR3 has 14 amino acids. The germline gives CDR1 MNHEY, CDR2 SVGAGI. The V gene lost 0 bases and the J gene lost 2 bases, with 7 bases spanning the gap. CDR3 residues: CASSYSRVQETQYF. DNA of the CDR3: TGTGCCAGCAGTTACTCCAGGGTACAAGAGACCCAGTACTTC.

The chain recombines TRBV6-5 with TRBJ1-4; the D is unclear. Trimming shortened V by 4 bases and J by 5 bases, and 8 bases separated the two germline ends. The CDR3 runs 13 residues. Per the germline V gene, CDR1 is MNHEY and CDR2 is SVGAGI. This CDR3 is CASSLGWNEKLFF. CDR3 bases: TGTGCCAGCAGTTTAGGTTGGAATGAAAAACTGTTTTTT.

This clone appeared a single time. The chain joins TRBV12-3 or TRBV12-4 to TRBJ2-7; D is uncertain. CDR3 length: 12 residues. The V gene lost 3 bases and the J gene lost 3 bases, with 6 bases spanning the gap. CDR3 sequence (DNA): TGTGCCAGCAGTTTTAACGTCTACGAGCAGTACTTC. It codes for CASSFNVYEQYF.